This T cell receptor (beta chain) was captured in a study of T cells in narcolepsy. There are 16 residues in the CDR3. The germline V gene has CDR1 SEHNR and CDR2 FQNEAQ (reference sequence). V lost 1 base, J lost 0 bases, and 9 bases lay in between. Study-level points and caveats: Autoreactive HCRT-specific and TRIB2-specific clonotypes were marked in same-patient CSF-versus-blood CD4+ comparisons.

Libraries were prepared by immunoSEQ multiplex PCR; TCRdb keeps only in-frame clonotypes and omits some of them. The repertoire holds tens of thousands of clones, around 85% seen once, with about a tenth in the top ten. A word on this clone: Its antigen remains unknown.

The clonotype originates from a human donor in good health. The genes are TRBV7-9 and TRBJ2-2, with D possibly TRBD2 on 5 matching bases. Specimen: memory (CD45RA-) CD4+ T cells from blood. CDR3 nucleotide sequence: TGTGCCAGCAGCTTAGGTTCGGGGTCGAACACCGGGGAGCTGTTTTTT. Its translation: CASSLGSGSNTGELFF.